This T cell receptor beta chain was sequenced in a study of blood T cells in healthy people across ages. It was with a sample-barcoded 5' primer and a J-beta primer mix that a second PCR of roughly 7 to 12 cycles was run. TCRdb itself ran the 5' RACE reads through MiXCR, one entry per CDR3 protein. The table lists about 1.1 million distinct CDR3 sequences, around two fifths of them singletons. With respect to this clonotype: The junction departs from germline at one end; a sequencing error may be responsible.

Specimen: blood. The sequence derives from a man aged 18 to 29 in good health.

The CDR3 DNA sequence: TGTGCCATCAGTGAGTCGTTGTCAGGGGGCTCCTACGAGCAGTGCTTC. This codes for CAISESLSGGSYEQCF. The chain combines TRBV10-3 with TRBJ2-7, with TRBD1 matching over 8 bases. Germline-derived CDR1 and CDR2 are ENHRY and SYGVKD. The CDR3 is 16 amino acids.